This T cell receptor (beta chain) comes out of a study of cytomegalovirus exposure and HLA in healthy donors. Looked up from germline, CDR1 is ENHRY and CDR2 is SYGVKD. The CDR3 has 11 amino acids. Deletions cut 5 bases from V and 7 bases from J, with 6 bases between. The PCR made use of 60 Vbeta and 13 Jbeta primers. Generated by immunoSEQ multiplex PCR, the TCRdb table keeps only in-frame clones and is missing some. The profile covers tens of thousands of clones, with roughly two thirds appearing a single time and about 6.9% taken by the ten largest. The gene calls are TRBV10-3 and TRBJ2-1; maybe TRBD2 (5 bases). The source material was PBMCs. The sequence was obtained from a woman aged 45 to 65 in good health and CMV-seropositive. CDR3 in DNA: TGTGCCATCAGTCCGGGGAATGAGCAGTTCTTC. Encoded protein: CAISPGNEQFF.